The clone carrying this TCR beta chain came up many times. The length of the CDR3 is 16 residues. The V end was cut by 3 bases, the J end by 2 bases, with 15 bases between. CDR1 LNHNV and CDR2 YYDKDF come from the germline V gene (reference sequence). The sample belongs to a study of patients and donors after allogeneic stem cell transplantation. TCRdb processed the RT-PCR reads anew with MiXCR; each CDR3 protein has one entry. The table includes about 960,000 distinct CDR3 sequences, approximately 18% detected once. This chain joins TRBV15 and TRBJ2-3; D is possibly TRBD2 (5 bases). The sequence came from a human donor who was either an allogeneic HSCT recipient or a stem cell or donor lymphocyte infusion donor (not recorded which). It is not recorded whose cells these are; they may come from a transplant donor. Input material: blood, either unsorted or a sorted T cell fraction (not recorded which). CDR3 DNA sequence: TGTGCCACCAGCAGTACTTTGTGGCGGGCCACAGATACGCAGTATTTT. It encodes CATSSTLWRATDTQYF.